Many counts were recorded for the clone carrying this T cell receptor beta chain. Antigen specificity is unknown. RNA-based 3' RACE libraries used unique molecular identifiers. TCRdb re-called the 3' RACE reads with MiXCR, one entry per CDR3 protein. Among tens of thousands of distinct CDR3 sequences, more than 3.5% were seen once, and the ten largest hold approximately 0.67%. Treatment in this sample: PENTA 11 planned treatment interruption arm or continuous ART arm. The record originates from a study of HIV-infected children after antiretroviral therapy interruption. About the research overall: Recorded EBV and CMV exposure existed for most children. In continuous treatment, analyzed samples were from weeks 0, 48 and 150.

Regarding the study as a whole: Naive CD4+ Gini coefficient rose by interruption end, suggesting clonal expansion.

The sample was CD45RA+ CD4+ T cells from PBMCs, pooled from several time points, taken from a donor given antiretroviral therapy, either interrupted or continuous. Subset meaning: naive CD4+ CD45RA+ CD45RO- T cells. The clonotype was recovered from a pool of human donors with HIV.

CDR3 in amino acids: CASSLGAGQPQHF. The CDR3 DNA follows: TGTGCCAGCAGCTTAGGAGCGGGTCAGCCCCAGCATTTT. The chain has TRBV7-9 and TRBJ1-5; no clear D. This CDR3 region has 13 residues. Germline assignment: CDR1 SEHNR and CDR2 FQNEAQ (reference sequence). V dropped 1 base and J dropped 6 bases, with 7 bases sitting between them.